A selection of T cell receptor beta chains follows, all from one sample in a study of blood T cell repertoires in COVID-19. This table comes from immunoSEQ multiplex PCR, and its TCRdb copy is limited to in-frame clones, with some not included. The sample lists about half a million clones; approximately 90% were seen once. Sequencing was performed on PBMCs or T cells enriched from blood (not recorded which). These receptors came from a woman in her fifties or sixties who had recovered from COVID-19. The CDR3 runs from the conserved cysteine through the conserved F or W. Fields, in order: CDR3 protein, CDR3 DNA, J gene, D gene, clone size, V gene. The D gene is left open where the match is weak. The size field is filled for only some rows; it gives once, few, many or a size class.

CASSPGTGWADTQYF,TGTGCCAGCAGCCCCGGGACAGGATGGGCAGATACGCAGTATTTT,TRBJ2-3,TRBD1,NA,TRBV6-5
CASSRRGGGGYGYTF,TGTGCCAGCAGCCGAAGGGGGGGTGGTGGCTATGGCTACACCTTC,TRBJ1-2,NA,once,TRBV3-1/TRBV3-2
CASSVRTGTDTQYF,TGTGCCAGCAGCGTTCGGACAGGCACAGATACGCAGTATTTT,TRBJ2-3,NA,NA,TRBV21-1
CASSRPGQGREQYF,TGTGCCAGCAGTCGACCGGGACAGGGCCGCGAGCAGTACTTC,TRBJ2-7,TRBD1,NA,TRBV27
CASSLAGETQYF,TGCGCCAGCAGCTTGGCCGGGGAGACCCAGTACTTC,TRBJ2-5,NA,NA,TRBV5-1
CAWSHYGLAGPGELFF,TGTGCCTGGAGTCACTACGGACTAGCGGGCCCCGGGGAGCTGTTTTTT,TRBJ2-2,TRBD2,NA,TRBV30
CASSLGVTKQETQYF,TGTGCCAGCAGCTTGGGCGTTACGAAACAAGAGACCCAGTACTTC,TRBJ2-5,NA,NA,TRBV11-2
CASSFQARGGFF,TGTGCCAGCAGTTTTCAGGCGCGCGGGGGGTTTTTT,TRBJ1-4,NA,NA,TRBV12-3/TRBV12-4
CASSLGLALYQETQYF,TGTGCCAGCAGCTTAGGGCTAGCGTTGTACCAAGAGACCCAGTACTTC,TRBJ2-5,NA,NA,TRBV7-2
CAIGSPRGLTEAFF,TGTGCCATCGGTTCCCCCAGGGGCCTTACTGAAGCTTTCTTT,TRBJ1-1,NA,NA,TRBV10-3
CASSSQGVVTEAFF,TGTGCCAGCAGTTCCCAGGGGGTCGTCACTGAAGCTTTCTTT,TRBJ1-1,TRBD1,NA,TRBV6-2/TRBV6-3
CASSPRGGIGEKLFF,TGTGCCAGCAGCCCCCGGGGGGGGATTGGGGAAAAACTGTTTTTT,TRBJ1-4,NA,NA,TRBV4-2
CASSLAGGGYTF,TGTGCCAGCAGTTTAGCAGGGGGCGGCTACACCTTC,TRBJ1-2,TRBD1,NA,TRBV12-3/TRBV12-4
CASRVQDRGQAGQYF,TGTGCCAGCAGGGTCCAGGACAGGGGTCAAGCAGGGCAGTACTTC,TRBJ2-7,TRBD1,NA,TRBV6-5
CASSQATRSNQPQHF,TGTGCCAGTAGTCAAGCGACCCGTAGCAATCAGCCCCAGCATTTT,TRBJ1-5,NA,NA,TRBV19
CASSVGQDRDYGYTF,TGTGCCAGCAGCGTTGGACAGGACAGGGACTATGGCTACACCTTC,TRBJ1-2,TRBD1,NA,TRBV9
CASSQGGSNQPQHF,TGTGCCAGCTCGCAGGGCGGCAGCAATCAGCCCCAGCATTTT,TRBJ1-5,NA,NA,TRBV2